The clone carrying this TCR beta chain was seen a few times. RNA extraction and reverse transcription yielded cDNA as sequencing template. Measured with immunoSEQ multiplex PCR; TCRdb has only the in-frame clones, and not every one. The data show roughly 220,000 clones, with 66% seen just once and over 1% held by the top ten. This record belongs to a study of CD8+ T cells in alopecia areata. Treatment: oral pan-JAK inhibitor, 5-10 mg twice daily. The sequence was collected from a human donor with alopecia areata. This material consisted of CD4+ T cells sorted from blood, taken at approximately week 44, from a patient treated with tofacitinib.

CDR3 bases: TGCAGCGTTGAAGGGCGGGGGCTACCAGGAACGCAGTATTTT. Translated, it gives CSVEGRGLPGTQYF. The chain recombines TRBV29-1 with TRBJ2-3, with D maybe TRBD2 (7 bases). There are 14 residues in the CDR3. Trimming pared 1 base from V and 9 bases from J, leaving 17 bases between. Germline V lookup: CDR1 SQVTM, CDR2 ANQGSEA.